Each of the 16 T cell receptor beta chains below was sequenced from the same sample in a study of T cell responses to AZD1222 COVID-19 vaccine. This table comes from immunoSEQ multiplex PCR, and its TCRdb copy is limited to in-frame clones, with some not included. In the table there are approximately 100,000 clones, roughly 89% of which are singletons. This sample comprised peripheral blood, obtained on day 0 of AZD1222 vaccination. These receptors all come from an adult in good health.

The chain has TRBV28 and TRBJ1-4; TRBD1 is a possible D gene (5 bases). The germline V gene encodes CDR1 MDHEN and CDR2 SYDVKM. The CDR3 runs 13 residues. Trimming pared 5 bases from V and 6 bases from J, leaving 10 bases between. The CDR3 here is CASSRDSDEKLFF. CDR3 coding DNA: TGTGCCAGCAGTAGAGACAGTGATGAAAAACTGTTTTTT.

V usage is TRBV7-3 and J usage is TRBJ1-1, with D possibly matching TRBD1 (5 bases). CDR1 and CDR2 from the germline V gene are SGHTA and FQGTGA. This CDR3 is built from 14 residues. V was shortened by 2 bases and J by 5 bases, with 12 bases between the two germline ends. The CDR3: CASSLVGWGTEAFF. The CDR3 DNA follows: TGTGCCAGCAGCTTAGTGGGGTGGGGGACTGAAGCTTTCTTT. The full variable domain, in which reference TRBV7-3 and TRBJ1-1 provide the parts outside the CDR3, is GAGVSQTPSNKVTEKGKYVELRCDPISGHTALYWYRQSLGQGPEFLIYFQGTGAADDSGLPNDRFFAVRPEGSVSTLKIQRTERGDSAVYLCASSLVGWGTEAFFGQGTRLTVV.

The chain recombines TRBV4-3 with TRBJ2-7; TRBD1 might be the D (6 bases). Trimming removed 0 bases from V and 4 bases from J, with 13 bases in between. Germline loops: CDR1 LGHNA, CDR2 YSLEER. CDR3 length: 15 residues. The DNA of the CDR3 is TGCGCCAGCAGCCAAGAAGGGCAGGGGTTTTACGAGCAGTACTTC. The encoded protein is CASSQEGQGFYEQYF.

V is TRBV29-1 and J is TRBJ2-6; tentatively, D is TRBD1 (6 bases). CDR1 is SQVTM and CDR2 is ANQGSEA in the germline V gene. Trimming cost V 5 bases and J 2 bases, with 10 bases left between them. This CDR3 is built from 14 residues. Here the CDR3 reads CSVLEGAGANVLTF. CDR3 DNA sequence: TGCAGCGTTTTAGAGGGGGCTGGGGCCAACGTCCTGACTTTC.

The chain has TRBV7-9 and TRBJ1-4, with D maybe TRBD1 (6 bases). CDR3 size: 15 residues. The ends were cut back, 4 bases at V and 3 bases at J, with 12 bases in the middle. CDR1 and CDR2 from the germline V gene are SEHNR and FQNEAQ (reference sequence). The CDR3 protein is CASSSDSPANEKLFF. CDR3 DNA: TGTGCCAGCAGCTCGGACAGCCCGGCTAATGAAAAACTGTTTTTT.

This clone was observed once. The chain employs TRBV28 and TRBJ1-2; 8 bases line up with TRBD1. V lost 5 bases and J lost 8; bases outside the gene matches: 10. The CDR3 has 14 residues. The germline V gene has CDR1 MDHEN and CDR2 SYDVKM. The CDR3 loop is CASSVGQGVGGYTF. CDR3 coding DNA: TGTGCCAGCAGTGTAGGACAGGGAGTTGGAGGCTACACCTTC.

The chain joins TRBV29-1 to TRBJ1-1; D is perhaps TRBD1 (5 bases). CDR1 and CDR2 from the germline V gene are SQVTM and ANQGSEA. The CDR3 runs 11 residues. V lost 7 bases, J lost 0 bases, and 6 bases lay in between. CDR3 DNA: TGCAGCGCGGGACTGAACACTGAAGCTTTCTTT. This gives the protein CSAGLNTEAFF. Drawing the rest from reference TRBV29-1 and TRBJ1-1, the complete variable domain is SAVISQKPSRDICQRGTSLTIQCQVDSQVTMMFWYRQQPGQSLTLIATANQGSEATYESGFVIDKFPISRPNLTFSTLTVSNMSPEDSSIYLCSAGLNTEAFFGQGTRLTVV.

The DNA of the CDR3 is TGTGCCACGCTTCCCCGGGACAGGGTCTATGGCTACACCTTC. It is translated as CATLPRDRVYGYTF. The rearrangement joins TRBV6-6 to TRBJ1-2; TRBD1 aligns across 9 bases. Germline assignment: CDR1 MNHNY and CDR2 SVGAGI (reference sequence). The CDR3 is 14 amino acids. Germline trimming cut 10 bases from V and 4 bases from J; bases unmatched to any gene: 10.

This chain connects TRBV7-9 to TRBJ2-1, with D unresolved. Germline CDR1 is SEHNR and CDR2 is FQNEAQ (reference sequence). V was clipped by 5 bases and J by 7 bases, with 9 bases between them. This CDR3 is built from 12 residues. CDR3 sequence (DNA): TGTGCCAGCAGCCACGGATCTAATGAGCAGTTCTTC. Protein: CASSHGSNEQFF. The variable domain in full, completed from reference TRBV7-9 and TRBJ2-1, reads DTGVSQNPRHKITKRGQNVTFRCDPISEHNRLYWYRQTLGQGPEFLTYFQNEAQLEKSRLLSDRFSAERPKGSFSTLEIQRTEQGDSAMYLCASSHGSNEQFFGPGTRLTVL.

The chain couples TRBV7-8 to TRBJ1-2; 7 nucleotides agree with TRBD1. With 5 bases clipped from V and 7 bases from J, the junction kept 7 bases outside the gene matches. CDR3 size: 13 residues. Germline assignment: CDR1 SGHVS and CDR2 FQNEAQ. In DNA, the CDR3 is TGTGCCAGCAGCGCTACAGGGGCGACTGGCTACACCTTC. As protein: CASSATGATGYTF. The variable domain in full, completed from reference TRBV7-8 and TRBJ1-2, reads GAGVSQSPRYKVAKRGQDVALRCDPISGHVSLFWYQQALGQGPEFLTYFQNEAQLDKSGLPSDRFFAERPEGSVSTLKIQRTQQEDSAVYLCASSATGATGYTFGSGTRLTVV.

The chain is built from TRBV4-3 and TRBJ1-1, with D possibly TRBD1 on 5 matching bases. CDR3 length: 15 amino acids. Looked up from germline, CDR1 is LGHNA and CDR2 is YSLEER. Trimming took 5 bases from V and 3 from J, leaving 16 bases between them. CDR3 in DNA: TGCGCCAGCAGCTTTCGTATTCAGGGAGACACTGAAGCTTTCTTT. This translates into CASSFRIQGDTEAFF.

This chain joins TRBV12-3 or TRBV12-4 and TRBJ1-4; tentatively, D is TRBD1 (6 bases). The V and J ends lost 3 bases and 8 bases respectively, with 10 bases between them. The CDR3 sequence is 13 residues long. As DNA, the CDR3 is TGTGCCAGCAGTTTCCCAGGGGACGAAAAACTGTTTTTT. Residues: CASSFPGDEKLFF.

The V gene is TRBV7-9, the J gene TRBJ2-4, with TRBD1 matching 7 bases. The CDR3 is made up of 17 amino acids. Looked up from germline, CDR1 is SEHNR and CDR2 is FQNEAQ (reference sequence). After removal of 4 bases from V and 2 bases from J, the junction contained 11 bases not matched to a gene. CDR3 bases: TGTGCCAGCAGCTATTCGGTGACAGGGTACTCCAAAAACATTCAGTACTTC. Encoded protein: CASSYSVTGYSKNIQYF.

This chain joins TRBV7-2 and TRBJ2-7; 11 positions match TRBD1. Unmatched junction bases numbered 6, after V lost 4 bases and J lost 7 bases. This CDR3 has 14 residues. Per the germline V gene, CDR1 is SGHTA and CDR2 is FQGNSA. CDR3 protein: CASSYRTGGWEQYF. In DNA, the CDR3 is TGTGCCAGCAGCTACAGGACAGGGGGCTGGGAGCAGTACTTC.

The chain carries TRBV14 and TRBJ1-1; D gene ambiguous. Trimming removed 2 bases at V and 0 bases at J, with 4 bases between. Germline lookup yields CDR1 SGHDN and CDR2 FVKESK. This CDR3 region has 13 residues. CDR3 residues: CASSQYLNTEAFF. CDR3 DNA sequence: TGTGCCAGCAGCCAATACCTGAACACTGAAGCTTTCTTT.

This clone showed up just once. CDR3 amino acids: CASSDGGVGTQYF. The CDR3 DNA is TGTGCCAGCAGTGACGGGGGAGTCGGTACGCAGTATTTT. The chain links TRBV6-1 to TRBJ2-3, with a tentative D call TRBD2 (6 bases). V was cut by 3 bases and J by 8 bases, with 12 bases left in between. The CDR3 is 13 amino acids. Germline CDR1 reads MNHNS; CDR2 reads SASEGT.